This T cell receptor (beta chain) was found in a study of blood T cell repertoires in COVID-19. Produced via immunoSEQ multiplex PCR; TCRdb's table is partial and in-frame only. The sample includes hundreds of thousands of clones, around nine tenths seen only once; the top ten take around 4.5%. Those who participated ranged in age from roughly 18 to 90 years and resided in about 24 US areas. Before they entered the study, exposed participants had met a COVID-19 case within 2 weeks. J was trimmed by 5 bases and V by 6 bases; bases with no gene match: 9. The CDR3 is 14 residues long. The germline CDR1 and CDR2 sequences are SQVTM and ANQGSEA.

This chain uses TRBV29-1 with TRBJ1-1; TRBD1 matches 10 bases. Sample: PBMCs or T cells enriched from blood (not recorded which). The source is a woman under 40 who had been exposed to COVID-19. This CDR3 is CSVTRDRGDTEAFF. The DNA for the CDR3 is TGCAGCGTGACTCGGGACAGGGGAGATACTGAAGCTTTCTTT.